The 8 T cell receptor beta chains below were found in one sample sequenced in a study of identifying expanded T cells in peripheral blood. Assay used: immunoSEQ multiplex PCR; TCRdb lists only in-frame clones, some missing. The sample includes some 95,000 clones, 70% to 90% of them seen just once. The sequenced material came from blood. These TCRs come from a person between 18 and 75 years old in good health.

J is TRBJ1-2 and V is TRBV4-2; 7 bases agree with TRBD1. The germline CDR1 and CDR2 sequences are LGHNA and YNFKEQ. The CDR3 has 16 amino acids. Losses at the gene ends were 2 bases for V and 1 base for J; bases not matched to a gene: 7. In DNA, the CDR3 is TGTGCCAGCAGCCAATACGGACAGGAGAGTAACTATGGCTACACCTTC. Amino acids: CASSQYGQESNYGYTF.

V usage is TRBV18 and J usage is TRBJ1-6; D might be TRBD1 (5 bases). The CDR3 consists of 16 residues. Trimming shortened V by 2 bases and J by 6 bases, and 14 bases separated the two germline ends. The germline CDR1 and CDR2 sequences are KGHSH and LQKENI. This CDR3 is CASSPDRIGVNSPLHF. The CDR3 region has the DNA TGTGCCAGCTCACCAGACAGAATAGGGGTTAATTCACCCCTCCACTTT.

The CDR3 loop is CASSLAEASPVGELFF. The CDR3 bases are TGTGCCAGCAGCTTGGCTGAGGCTAGCCCGGTCGGGGAGCTGTTTTTT. J is TRBJ2-2 and V is TRBV5-4; a weak D match, TRBD2 (5 bases). Germline loops: CDR1 SGHNT, CDR2 YYREEE (reference sequence). The germline V and J ends were trimmed by 0 bases and 7 bases, with 16 bases remaining between them. This CDR3 contains 16 residues.

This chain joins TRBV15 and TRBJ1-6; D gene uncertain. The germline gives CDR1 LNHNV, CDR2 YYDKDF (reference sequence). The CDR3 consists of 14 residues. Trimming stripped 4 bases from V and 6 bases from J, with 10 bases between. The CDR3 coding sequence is TGTGCCACCAGCAAGCCCCGGGCTAATTCACCCCTCCACTTT. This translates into CATSKPRANSPLHF.

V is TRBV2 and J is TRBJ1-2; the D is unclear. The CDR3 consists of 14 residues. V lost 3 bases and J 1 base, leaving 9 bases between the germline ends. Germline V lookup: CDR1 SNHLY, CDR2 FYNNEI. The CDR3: CASSEWQFNYGYTF. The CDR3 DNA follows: TGTGCCAGCAGTGAGTGGCAGTTTAACTATGGCTACACCTTC.

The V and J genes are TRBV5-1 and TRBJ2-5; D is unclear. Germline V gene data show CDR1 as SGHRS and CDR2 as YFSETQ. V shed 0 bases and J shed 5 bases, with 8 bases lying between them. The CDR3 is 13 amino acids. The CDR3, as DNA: TGCGCCAGCAGCTTGGGGGTCCAGGAGACCCAGTACTTC. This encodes CASSLGVQETQYF.

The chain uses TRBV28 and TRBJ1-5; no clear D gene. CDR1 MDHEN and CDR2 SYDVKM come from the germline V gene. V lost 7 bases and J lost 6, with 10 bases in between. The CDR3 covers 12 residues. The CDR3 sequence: CASNVGSQPQHF. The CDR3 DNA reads TGTGCCAGCAACGTGGGGTCTCAGCCCCAGCATTTT.

CDR3 bases: TGTGCCAGCCACTGGGGGGCGAACACCGGGGAGCTGTTTTTT. The encoded protein is CASHWGANTGELFF. The chain employs TRBV28 and TRBJ2-2; D possibly corresponds to TRBD2 (6 bases). Germline-derived CDR1 and CDR2 are MDHEN and SYDVKM. This CDR3 is built from 14 residues. The V end lost 8 bases, the J end lost 0 bases, and 10 bases lay between the germline ends.